This T cell receptor beta chain was profiled in a study of blood T cell repertoires in COVID-19. Study background: Both acute and convalescent COVID-19 samples were obtained from the United States, Italy and Spain. PBMCs, B-cell-depleted T cells, or T cells were the source of the cDNA or gDNA that made up the material.

In the original analysis: The assay estimated nucleated cells by amplifying reference gene primers. Clones were sequenced by immunoSEQ multiplex PCR, and TCRdb holds only the in-frame ones, with some missing. Clone size and V and J calls were adopted from that table, with D and trimming inferred from the DNA. Of about 200,000 clones in the sample, 80% to 90% were seen once. This sequence was found in a woman of 80 years or more with acute or convalescent COVID-19. The sample comprised peripheral blood.

The CDR3 here is CASTGLYYEQYF. The CDR3 coding sequence is TGTGCCAGCACAGGACTATACTACGAGCAGTACTTC. The J gene is TRBJ2-7, the V gene TRBV25-1, with D possibly TRBD2 on 6 matching bases. CDR1 is MGHDK, CDR2 SYGVNS, per germline. The CDR3 totals 12 residues. V lost 7 bases to trimming and J lost 3 bases, with 10 bases between them.